The 21 T cell receptor beta chains below come from one sample, sequenced in a study of shared clonotypes between healthy human individuals. The assay was immunoSEQ multiplex PCR, and TCRdb's table has in-frame clones only and misses some. This table holds about 2.4 million clones, 90% to 95% found once. Sequencing was performed on naive CD4+ T cells from PBMCs. This sample's subset: CD45RA+ positively selected. The receptors originated from a young man in good health. Some clones in this sample may be carry-over from other donors' samples.

This clone has a single count. The genes are TRBV7-3 and TRBJ2-5; 7 bases match TRBD2. V trimming: 0 bases; J trimming: 3 bases; junction bases outside the gene matches: 4. The CDR3 runs 15 residues. Germline CDR1 SGHTA, CDR2 FQGTGA. As DNA, the CDR3 is TGTGCCAGCAGCTTAACGGGGAGCGGGAAAGAGACCCAGTACTTC. It specifies CASSLTGSGKETQYF. Full variable domain (remainder filled in from reference TRBV7-3 and TRBJ2-5): GAGVSQTPSNKVTEKGKYVELRCDPISGHTALYWYRQSLGQGPEFLIYFQGTGAADDSGLPNDRFFAVRPEGSVSTLKIQRTERGDSAVYLCASSLTGSGKETQYFGPGTRLLVL.

This clone was seen a few times. This chain connects TRBV29-1 to TRBJ1-2; D is undetermined. V was pared by 4 bases and J by 8 bases, with 11 bases between. There are 11 residues in the CDR3. The germline CDR1 and CDR2 sequences are SQVTM and ANQGSEA. Here the CDR3 reads CSVAGPGGYTF. In nucleotides, the CDR3 is TGCAGCGTTGCTGGGCCGGGCGGCTACACCTTC.

This chain links TRBV7-9 with TRBJ2-2; 8 nucleotides match TRBD1. The CDR3 is 14 residues long. The V segment lost 6 bases and the J segment 4 bases; nucleotides outside the gene matches: 4. Germline assignment: CDR1 SEHNR and CDR2 FQNEAQ (reference sequence). The CDR3 bases are TGTGCCAGCAGTCTAACAGGGGGCACCGGGGAGCTGTTTTTT. It specifies CASSLTGGTGELFF. Full variable domain (rest looked up from reference TRBV7-9 and TRBJ2-2): DTGVSQNPRHKITKRGQNVTFRCDPISEHNRLYWYRQTLGQGPEFLTYFQNEAQLEKSRLLSDRFSAERPKGSFSTLEIQRTEQGDSAMYLCASSLTGGTGELFFGEGSRLTVL.

This clone was picked up one time. The V gene is TRBV27, the J gene TRBJ1-5, with D unclear. Germline lookup yields CDR1 MNHEY and CDR2 SMNVEV (reference sequence). The CDR3 is 14 residues long. V lost 5 bases and J 7 bases, leaving 15 bases between the germline ends. The CDR3 nucleotides read TGTGCCAGCAGTCTAACCCCAGGTCCCCAGCCCCAGCATTTT. This sequence encodes CASSLTPGPQPQHF.

The J gene is TRBJ1-1, the V gene TRBV2; D is unclear. The CDR3 is 15 amino acids. Trimming stripped 6 bases from V and 5 bases from J, with 19 bases between. Germline CDR1 is SNHLY and CDR2 is FYNNEI. The CDR3 sequence: CASRLGPARRTEAFF. DNA for the CDR3: TGTGCCAGCAGACTGGGTCCAGCTAGAAGAACTGAAGCTTTCTTT.

The rearrangement links TRBV5-1 to TRBJ2-5; 10 nucleotides align to TRBD1. V was pared by 4 bases and J by 5 bases, with 5 bases of the junction left unmatched. The germline V gene has CDR1 SGHRS and CDR2 YFSETQ. The CDR3 consists of 14 residues. The CDR3 nucleotides are TGCGCCAGCAGCAGGGGACAGGGGCATGAGACCCAGTACTTC. Its protein is CASSRGQGHETQYF.

V and J are TRBV7-9 and TRBJ1-2, with unresolved D. The V gene's germline CDR1 is SEHNR and CDR2 FQNEAQ (reference sequence). This CDR3 spans 14 amino acids. V lost 3 bases and J 5 bases, leaving 13 bases between the germline ends. CDR3 protein: CASSFESSLYGYTF. The DNA for the CDR3 is TGTGCCAGCAGCTTTGAGAGCTCCCTTTATGGCTACACCTTC. Full variable domain (missing parts from reference TRBV7-9 and TRBJ1-2): DTGVSQNPRHKITKRGQNVTFRCDPISEHNRLYWYRQTLGQGPEFLTYFQNEAQLEKSRLLSDRFSAERPKGSFSTLEIQRTEQGDSAMYLCASSFESSLYGYTFGSGTRLTVV.

The CDR3 sequence is CASSLAGLDEQFF. The CDR3 region has the DNA TGTGCCAGCAGCTTAGCAGGGCTCGATGAGCAGTTCTTC. This chain joins TRBV11-3 and TRBJ2-1, with D maybe TRBD1 (5 bases). CDR1 and CDR2 (germline): SGHNT, YENEEA. The CDR3 sequence is 13 residues long. V shed 1 base and J shed 8 bases, with 9 bases lying between them.

The gene calls are TRBV21-1 and TRBJ1-2; the table assigns TRBD1, which was not confirmed against the DNA. TRBV21-1 is shown as a pseudogene. This CDR3 has 14 residues. The CDR3, as DNA: TGTGCCAGCAGCGGGACAGCGCCTTACTATGGCTACACCTTC. Translated: CASSGTAPYYGYTF.

The chain is built from TRBV6-5 and TRBJ1-4; 8 nucleotides line up with TRBD1. The germline CDR1 and CDR2 sequences are MNHEY and SVGAGI. V lost 6 bases and J lost 6; bases outside the gene matches: 9. The CDR3 is 15 residues long. The CDR3 reads CASRSEQGGHEKLFF. DNA for the CDR3: TGTGCCAGCAGGTCCGAACAGGGGGGGCATGAAAAACTGTTTTTT.

This rearrangement joins TRBV2 to TRBJ2-7; TRBD1 agrees at 11 bases. This CDR3 spans 15 amino acids. Per the germline V gene, CDR1 is SNHLY and CDR2 is FYNNEI. The ends lost 0 bases at V and 6 bases at J; junction bases unmatched: 4. The CDR3 DNA follows: TGTGCCAGCAGTGAAGCCATAGGGACAGGGGGCGAGCAGTACTTC. Translation gives CASSEAIGTGGEQYF.

The CDR3 reads CASSGTGMNTEAFF. The CDR3 DNA reads TGTGCCAGCAGTGGGACAGGTATGAACACTGAAGCTTTCTTT. V gene TRBV28 combines with J gene TRBJ1-1; 8 nucleotides match TRBD1. The V gene's germline CDR1 is MDHEN and CDR2 SYDVKM. The CDR3 has 14 residues. Losses at the gene ends were 5 bases for V and 0 bases for J; bases not matched to a gene: 2.

This chain connects TRBV5-1 to TRBJ2-3; TRBD2 matches 11 bases. The CDR3 runs to 16 residues. Germline trimming cut 3 bases from V and 6 bases from J; bases unmatched to any gene: 9. CDR1 SGHRS and CDR2 YFSETQ come from the germline V gene. The CDR3 spells CASSSGTSGGGDTQYF. CDR3 sequence (DNA): TGCGCCAGCAGCTCCGGTACTAGCGGGGGAGGGGATACGCAGTATTTT.

This chain joins TRBV29-1 and TRBJ2-5, with a possible D match to TRBD1 (6 bases). This CDR3 has 15 residues. V lost 0 bases to trimming and J lost 6 bases, with 17 bases between them. CDR1 is SQVTM, CDR2 ANQGSEA, per germline. This chain's CDR3 is CSVEELTGATKTQYF. The DNA of the CDR3 is TGCAGCGTTGAAGAGCTGACAGGTGCGACAAAGACCCAGTACTTC. The full variable domain, in which reference TRBV29-1 and TRBJ2-5 provide the parts outside the CDR3, is SAVISQKPSRDICQRGTSLTIQCQVDSQVTMMFWYRQQPGQSLTLIATANQGSEATYESGFVIDKFPISRPNLTFSTLTVSNMSPEDSSIYLCSVEELTGATKTQYFGPGTRLLVL.

This chain uses TRBV4-2 with TRBJ2-1; 7 bases align to TRBD2. The CDR3 runs 14 residues. After removal of 3 bases from V and 5 bases from J, the junction contained 4 bases not matched to a gene. Germline CDR1 LGHNA, CDR2 YNFKEQ. The CDR3: CASSQRLADNEQFF. The CDR3 bases are TGTGCCAGCAGCCAGAGGCTAGCGGACAATGAGCAGTTCTTC.

CDR3 loop: CASSLVGVRSNTGELFF. CDR3 nucleotide sequence: TGTGCCAGCAGCTTAGTTGGTGTCCGGTCGAACACCGGGGAGCTGTTTTTT. The V and J genes are TRBV7-9 and TRBJ2-2; no firm D call. V was cut by 1 base and J by 0 bases, with 12 bases left in between. Germline CDR1 and CDR2: SEHNR and FQNEAQ (reference sequence). CDR3 length: 17 amino acids.

The J gene is TRBJ2-7, the V gene TRBV28; D unresolved. CDR1 is MDHEN, CDR2 SYDVKM, per germline. V was cut by 4 bases and J by 5 bases, with 18 bases left in between. CDR3 size: 15 residues. CDR3: CASSSATPPRNEQYF. The CDR3, as DNA: TGTGCCAGCAGTTCCGCGACTCCTCCTAGGAACGAGCAGTACTTC.

The rearrangement uses TRBV18 and TRBJ2-1; TRBD2 agrees at 7 bases. The CDR3 sequence is 13 residues long. Looked up from germline, CDR1 is KGHSH and CDR2 is LQKENI. The junction had 3 bases not matched to a gene; V was cut back by 6 bases and J by 4 bases. The CDR3 nucleotides are TGTGCCAGCTCGGCTAGCGGTTACAATGAGCAGTTCTTC. Translating it yields CASSASGYNEQFF.

The chain uses TRBV6-6 and TRBJ1-2; TRBD1 agrees at 9 bases. After removal of 7 bases from V and 5 bases from J, the junction contained 5 bases not matched to a gene. The CDR3 totals 13 residues. From germline, CDR1 is MNHNY and CDR2 SVGAGI (reference sequence). The CDR3 protein is CASTGQGFYGYTF. CDR3 in DNA: TGTGCCAGCACCGGACAGGGGTTTTATGGCTACACCTTC.

The rearrangement joins TRBV13 to TRBJ2-7; TRBD2 might be the D (5 bases). Germline lookup yields CDR1 PRHDT and CDR2 FYEKMQ (reference sequence). V shed 6 bases and J shed 8 bases, with 23 bases lying between them. CDR3 length: 15 residues. CDR3 region: CASSSPSGPSGKQYF. CDR3 nucleotide sequence: TGTGCCAGCAGTTCCCCCTCTGGGCCGTCGGGGAAGCAGTACTTC. The full variable domain, with the rest looked up from reference TRBV13 and TRBJ2-7, is AAGVIQSPRHLIKEKRETATLKCYPIPRHDTVYWYQQGPGQDPQFLISFYEKMQSDKGSIPDRFSAQQFSDYHSELNMSSLELGDSALYFCASSSPSGPSGKQYFGPGTRLTVT.

This chain connects TRBV14 to TRBJ2-3; D not resolved. This CDR3 has 14 amino acids. The germline V and J ends were trimmed by 2 bases and 3 bases, with 9 bases remaining between them. Germline V gene data show CDR1 as SGHDN and CDR2 as FVKESK. This CDR3 reads CASSQRVWTDTQYF. The DNA of the CDR3 is TGTGCCAGCAGCCAACGGGTGTGGACAGATACGCAGTATTTT.